The clone carrying this T cell receptor beta chain was detected ten times or more. The data were obtained in a study of blood T cells in healthy people across ages. The CDR3 loop spans 13 amino acids. Germline V CDR1 and CDR2: SGHRS, YFSETQ. Unmatched junction bases numbered 4, after V lost 3 bases and J lost 7 bases. Combining a sample-barcoded 5' primer with a J-beta primer mix, a second PCR ran for roughly 7 to 12 cycles. Each CDR3 protein gets one entry after TCRdb re-called the 5' RACE reads with MiXCR. The sample has around 1,700,000 distinct CDR3 sequences, 25% to 30% seen once; the top ten hold 7.7%.

This sequence originates from a woman in her twenties or thirties in good health. The sample taken for sequencing was blood. The genes are TRBV5-1 and TRBJ2-1, with 7 bases that match TRBD2. For the CDR3, the DNA is TGCGCCAGCAGCTGGACTAGTGGGAATGAGCAGTTCTTC. Translated: CASSWTSGNEQFF.